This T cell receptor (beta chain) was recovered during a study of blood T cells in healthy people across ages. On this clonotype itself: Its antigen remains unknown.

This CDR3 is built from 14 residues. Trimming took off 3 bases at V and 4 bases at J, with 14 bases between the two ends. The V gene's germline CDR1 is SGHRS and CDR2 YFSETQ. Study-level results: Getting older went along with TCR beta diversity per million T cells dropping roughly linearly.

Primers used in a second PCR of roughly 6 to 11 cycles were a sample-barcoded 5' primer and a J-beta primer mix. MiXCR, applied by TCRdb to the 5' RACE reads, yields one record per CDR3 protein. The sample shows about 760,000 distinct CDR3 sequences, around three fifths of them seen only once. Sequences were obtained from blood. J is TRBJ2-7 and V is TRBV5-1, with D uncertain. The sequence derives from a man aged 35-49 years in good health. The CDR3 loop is CASSSVPQNYEQYF. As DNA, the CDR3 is TGCGCCAGCAGCTCTGTCCCGCAGAATTACGAGCAGTACTTC.